What follows are 31 T cell receptor beta chains derived from one specimen sequenced in a study of molecular identifiers for immune sequencing clone quantification (dated by TCRdb to the late 2010s). Libraries were prepared through PCR. These reads were obtained on an Illumina HiSeq 4000. Starting from the raw public reads, TCRdb applied fastp trimming at Q25, assembled clones with MiXCR and retained in-frame beta chains. Each entry merges the rows of one CDR3 protein and shows their most common DNA and genes. The sample table holds some 320,000 distinct CDR3 sequences, of which 20% to 25% were seen once. Approximately 0.85% of the sample is held by the ten biggest clonotypes. Sequencing used naive CD8+ T cells from blood, with Jurkat cell RNA spiked in. Sample cell subset or site, as interpreted from the label and publication: FACS-sorted CD8+CD4-CCR7+CD45RA+ naive T cells. These receptors were obtained from a human donor in good health. Some libraries in this study had Jurkat cell RNA spiked in.

This clonotype showed up many times. The J gene is TRBJ2-3, the V gene TRBV29-1, with 15 bases matching TRBD2. J gave up 4 bases and V 8 bases, and 16 bases lay outside the gene matches. The CDR3 length is 18 residues. CDR1 is SQVTM, CDR2 ANQGSEA, per germline. The CDR3 region is CSLFGLAGGQWFSDTQYF. The CDR3, as DNA: TGCAGCTTGTTCGGACTAGCGGGGGGGCAATGGTTTTCAGATACGCAGTATTTT.

For this clonotype: Being one base from a much bigger clone, this may be a read error. This chain joins TRBV28 and TRBJ2-6, with 8 bases matching TRBD1. The V gene's germline CDR1 is MDHEN and CDR2 SYDVKM. This CDR3 is 18 amino acids long. The CDR3 region has the DNA TGTGCCAGCAGTTTAGGTCAGGGGGCACCCTCTGGGGCCAGCGTCCTGACTTTC. Its translation is CASSLGQGAPSGASVLTF.

The chain is built from TRBV27 and TRBJ2-5; 8 bases fit TRBD1. Unmatched junction bases numbered 8, after V lost 6 bases and J lost 5 bases. Looked up from germline, CDR1 is MNHEY and CDR2 is SMNVEV (reference sequence). This CDR3 region has 14 residues. CDR3 loop: CASRKRTGRETQYF. The CDR3 region has the DNA TGTGCCAGCAGAAAAAGGACAGGGAGGGAGACCCAGTACTTC.

This clonotype was seen ten or more times. The CDR3 is CASSWASGGSYEQYF. In DNA form, the CDR3 reads TGTGCCAGCAGTTGGGCTAGCGGGGGGTCCTACGAGCAGTACTTC. The chain recombines TRBV27 with TRBJ2-7; 11 bases align to TRBD2. The CDR3 is made up of 15 amino acids. Germline assignment: CDR1 MNHEY and CDR2 SMNVEV (reference sequence). Trimming removed 4 bases from V and 1 base from J; junction bases left unmatched: 3.

In its sample, this clonotype was seen many times. The chain has TRBV6-5 and TRBJ1-1; D remains ambiguous. CDR3 length equals 13 residues. Per germline, CDR1 MNHEY and CDR2 SVGAGI. The ends were cut back, 8 bases at V and 5 bases at J, with 15 bases in the middle. As DNA, the CDR3 is TGTGCCAGCTGGGCCGATGAGATTACTGAAGCTTTCTTT. Residues: CASWADEITEAFF.

The chain has TRBV27 and TRBJ2-7, with 11 bases fitting TRBD2. The junction had 6 bases not matched to a gene; V was cut back by 3 bases and J by 2 bases. CDR1 and CDR2 from the germline V gene are MNHEY and SMNVEV (reference sequence). The CDR3 covers 16 residues. In DNA, the CDR3 is TGTGCCAGCAGTTTGGGCCGACTAGCGGGGCCCTACGAGCAGTACTTC. Protein sequence: CASSLGRLAGPYEQYF.

This clonotype has more than one count but fewer than ten. The chain uses TRBV11-2 and TRBJ1-4; the D is unclear. Trimming removed 4 bases from V and 8 bases from J, with 17 bases in between. The CDR3 spans 15 residues. CDR1 SGHAT and CDR2 FQNNGV come from the germline V gene. For the CDR3, the DNA is TGTGCCAGCAGCTCCCAGACGGGCCATTTGGAAAAACTGTTTTTT. Amino acids: CASSSQTGHLEKLFF.

Regarding this clonotype: This clone may be a read error of a much larger clone one base away. V gene TRBV29-1 combines with J gene TRBJ2-3, with D possibly called TRBD1 or TRBD2 (5 bases each). The CDR3 totals 14 residues. Trimming pared 7 bases from V and 8 bases from J, leaving 22 bases between. Germline CDR1 is SQVTM and CDR2 is ANQGSEA. The CDR3 protein is CSGRTRGTSGTQYF. The CDR3 DNA reads TGCAGCGGACGGACACGGGGTACTTCAGGTACGCAGTATTTT.

Ten or more counts support this clonotype. The V call is TRBV24-1, the J call TRBJ1-4; D not certain. This CDR3 is 12 amino acids long. V lost 1 base to trimming and J lost 8 bases, with 4 bases between them. The V gene's germline CDR1 is KGHDR and CDR2 SFDVKD. Written as DNA, the CDR3 is TGTGCCACCAGTGATTTTTGGGAAAAACTGTTTTTT. It translates to CATSDFWEKLFF.

Note on this clonotype: This may be a read error, as it is one base from a much larger clone. The missing conserved phenylalanine or tryptophan at the end of this CDR3 makes a read error likely. V usage is TRBV27 and J usage is TRBJ2-7; the D is unclear. Germline V gene sequence: CDR1 MNHEY, CDR2 SMNVEV (reference sequence). V shed 6 bases and J shed 7 bases, with 10 bases lying between them. CDR3 length: 11 amino acids. The CDR3 DNA reads as TGTGCCAGCAGCTCCGCCCAAGAGCAGTACTCC. Translation: CASSSAQEQYS.

Points on this clonotype: This may be a read error: a much more frequent sequence differs by one nucleotide. This chain connects TRBV5-4 to TRBJ2-7; D is possibly TRBD2 (6 bases). This CDR3 region has 14 residues. CDR1 and CDR2 from the germline V gene are SGHNT and YYREEE (reference sequence). DNA of the CDR3: TGTGCCAGCAGCTTCCGGGGAGGCGACCACGATCAGTACTTC. It codes for CASSFRGGDHDQYF.

This clonotype was recorded a few times. This chain links TRBV4-3 with TRBJ2-7, with D uncertain. CDR1 LGHNA and CDR2 YSLEER come from the germline V gene. The CDR3 totals 14 residues. Trimming pared 0 bases from V and 2 bases from J, leaving 8 bases between. The CDR3 sequence: CASSQDFSTYEQYF. Here the CDR3 DNA reads TGCGCCAGCAGCCAAGATTTCAGTACCTACGAGCAGTACTTC.

This clonotype was counted many times. The chain carries TRBV6-5 and TRBJ2-5, with 10 bases identical to TRBD1. Germline assignment: CDR1 MNHEY and CDR2 SVGAGI. Trimming took 0 bases from V and 4 from J; bases not matched to a gene: 11. CDR3 length: 18 amino acids. CDR3 residues: CASSYSALGQGNRETQYF. CDR3 nucleotides: TGTGCCAGCAGTTACTCAGCACTGGGACAGGGGAATCGAGAGACCCAGTACTTC.

This clonotype showed up just a few times. This may stem from a read error, because a much larger clone lies one nucleotide away. The conserved final phenylalanine or tryptophan is absent from the CDR3, which likely points to a read error. The gene calls are TRBV20-1 and TRBJ2-7, with 7 nucleotides matching TRBD1. Germline CDR1 reads DFQATT; CDR2 reads SNEGSKA (reference sequence). The CDR3 is made up of 14 amino acids. V trimming: 6 bases; J trimming: 7 bases; junction bases outside the gene matches: 15. Written as DNA, the CDR3 is TGCAGTGCGCCGACAGGGAATAACTCCTGGGAGCAGTACTCC. Its translation is CSAPTGNNSWEQYS.

In its sample, this clonotype was seen many times. This chain uses TRBV4-1 with TRBJ2-5, with TRBD1 as a possible D gene (6 bases). Germline CDR1 and CDR2: MGHRA and YSYEKL. The germline V and J ends were trimmed by 4 bases and 4 bases, with 19 bases remaining between them. The CDR3 totals 16 residues. The CDR3 protein is CASSRVGTVGAETQYF. The CDR3 nucleotides are TGCGCCAGCAGCCGCGTAGGGACGGTGGGGGCAGAGACCCAGTACTTC.

This clonotype showed up many times. The chain joins TRBV28 to TRBJ2-7; D perhaps matches TRBD2 (5 bases). Germline CDR1 MDHEN, CDR2 SYDVKM. This CDR3 comprises 13 residues. V lost 9 bases, J lost 0 bases, and 12 bases lay in between. CDR3: CASNERSSYEQYF. In DNA, the CDR3 is TGTGCCAGTAACGAGCGGAGCTCCTACGAGCAGTACTTC.

This clonotype occurred many times. CDR3: CASKDRGYFYGYTF. DNA of the CDR3: TGTGCCAGTAAGGACAGGGGGTACTTCTATGGCTACACCTTC. The chain uses TRBV19 and TRBJ1-2; 10 positions agree with TRBD1. J was trimmed by 4 bases and V by 7 bases; bases with no gene match: 6. The CDR3 covers 14 residues. Germline V gene data show CDR1 as LNHDA and CDR2 as SQIVND (reference sequence).

This clonotype showed up just a few times. The rearrangement joins TRBV12-3 or TRBV12-4 to TRBJ2-7, with TRBD2 identical over 8 bases. The CDR3 runs to 14 residues. J gave up 5 bases and V 5 bases, and 8 bases lay outside the gene matches. DNA for the CDR3: TGTGCCAGCAGTATCCCGACTAGCGTCCACGAGCAGTACTTC. Translating it yields CASSIPTSVHEQYF.

Notes on this clonotype: The junction departs from the called germline gene at one end, perhaps through a read error. This rearrangement joins TRBV5-6 to TRBJ1-1; D gene uncertain. Germline V gene lookup returns CDR1 SGHDT and CDR2 YYEEEE. The CDR3 loop spans 16 amino acids. The CDR3 loop reads CASSPDREALVAGAFF. CDR3 coding DNA: TGTGCCAGCAGCCCAGACCGTGAAGCACTAGTCGCTGGAGCTTTCTTC.

As to this clonotype: An end of the junction differs from the germline gene, which may be a read error. This sequence joins TRBV2 and TRBJ2-4, with D hard to call. The CDR3 length is 14 residues. Germline V gene data show CDR1 as SNHLY and CDR2 as FYNNEI. In nucleotides, the CDR3 is TGTGCCAGCAGCGCCGAGCCCGCCAAAAACACTCAGTACTTC. Amino acids: CASSAEPAKNTQYF. Looking up the rest from reference TRBV2 and TRBJ2-4 gives the full variable domain: EPEVTQTPSHQVTQMGQEVILRCVPISNHLYFYWYRQILGQKVEFLVSFYNNEISEKSEIFDDQFSVERPDGSNFTLKIRSTKLEDSAMYFCASSAEPAKNTQYFGAGTRLSVL.

In this sample, this clonotype turned up many times. V and J are TRBV27 and TRBJ2-3; 10 bases agree with TRBD2. From germline, CDR1 is MNHEY and CDR2 SMNVEV (reference sequence). This CDR3 spans 14 amino acids. Trimming took 7 bases from V and 4 from J; bases not matched to a gene: 5. CDR3 coding DNA: TGTGCCAGCATATCGGGACTAGCGCCAGATACGCAGTATTTT. Protein: CASISGLAPDTQYF.

The CDR3 DNA is TGCGCCAGCAGCCCGAGCCTGACTAGCGGAAGCACAGATACGCAGTATTTT. This sequence encodes CASSPSLTSGSTDTQYF. V and J are TRBV4-3 and TRBJ2-3; TRBD2 matches 9 bases. V was clipped by 4 bases and J by 0 bases; unmatched bases: 8. CDR3 length equals 17 residues. Germline V lookup: CDR1 LGHNA, CDR2 YSLEER.

The V call is TRBV5-5, the J call TRBJ1-1; 8 positions agree with TRBD1. Trimming removed 4 bases from V and 5 bases from J; junction bases left unmatched: 10. CDR1 and CDR2 from the germline V gene are SGHKS and YYEKEE (reference sequence). The CDR3 loop spans 15 amino acids. The CDR3 sequence: CASSPTDRVRTEAFF. The CDR3 nucleotides read TGTGCCAGCAGCCCGACGGACAGGGTAAGGACTGAAGCTTTCTTT.

This clonotype was recorded a few times. The chain joins TRBV7-9 to TRBJ2-3; TRBD1 aligns across 11 bases. Trimming removed 5 bases from V and 2 bases from J; junction bases left unmatched: 3. CDR1 is SEHNR, CDR2 FQNEAQ, per germline (reference sequence). The CDR3 covers 15 residues. CDR3 residues: CASSNGQGATDTQYF. The CDR3 region has the DNA TGTGCCAGCAGCAACGGACAGGGGGCCACAGATACGCAGTATTTT.

Turning to this clonotype: A much larger clone lies one base from this, so it may be a read error. The V gene is TRBV4-3, the J gene TRBJ2-6; perhaps D is TRBD1 or TRBD2 (5 bases each). The CDR3 has 16 amino acids. Per the germline V gene, CDR1 is LGHNA and CDR2 is YSLEER. The CDR3 reads CASSQWESSGANVLAF. CDR3 nucleotides: TGCGCCAGCAGCCAATGGGAGAGCTCTGGGGCCAACGTCCTGGCTTTC.

This clonotype has at least ten counts. The chain joins TRBV29-1 to TRBJ2-7; tentatively, D is TRBD2 (6 bases). The V gene lost 6 bases and the J gene lost 4 bases, with 10 bases spanning the gap. Germline CDR1 reads SQVTM; CDR2 reads ANQGSEA. The CDR3 loop spans 11 amino acids. CDR3 nucleotides: TGCAGCGTCGGCGGGATGTACGAGCAGTACTTC. This codes for CSVGGMYEQYF.

This clonotype was observed a handful of times. This sequence joins TRBV13 and TRBJ1-2; no definite D call. This CDR3 comprises 15 residues. Deletions cut 2 bases from V and 1 base from J, with 11 bases between. Germline V CDR1 and CDR2: PRHDT, FYEKMQ (reference sequence). This CDR3 reads CASSLSIISNYGYTF. The CDR3 DNA sequence: TGTGCCAGCAGCTTATCTATAATTAGTAACTATGGCTACACCTTC.

The table lists this clonotype with many counts. The rearrangement joins TRBV30 to TRBJ2-5, with D unclear. CDR1 and CDR2 (germline): GTSNPN, SVGIG (reference sequence). This CDR3 region has 14 residues. Trimming stripped 5 bases from V and 5 bases from J, with 18 bases between. CDR3 protein: CAWETIAAAETQYF. The CDR3 DNA follows: TGTGCCTGGGAAACCATTGCCGCGGCCGAGACCCAGTACTTC.

There are many counts of this clonotype. This chain joins TRBV4-1 and TRBJ1-3, with D possibly TRBD1 on 5 matching bases. Germline V CDR1 and CDR2: MGHRA, YSYEKL. V was pared by 3 bases and J by 4 bases, with 19 bases between. The CDR3 is 17 amino acids. The CDR3 region has the DNA TGCGCCAGCAGCCAGACTTACGGGACTCGGATAGGAAACACCATATATTTT. It codes for CASSQTYGTRIGNTIYF.

Comment on this clonotype: This may be a read error: a much more frequent sequence differs by one nucleotide. The chain joins TRBV25-1 to TRBJ1-1; TRBD1 is a possible D gene (5 bases). The CDR3 is 14 amino acids. From germline, CDR1 is MGHDK and CDR2 SYGVNS. CDR3: CASISGYFDTEALF. CDR3 DNA: TGTGCCAGCATTTCAGGGTATTTTGACACTGAAGCTCTCTTT.

There are many counts of this clonotype. This chain links TRBV28 with TRBJ2-7, with D tentatively TRBD1 (5 bases). There are 13 residues in the CDR3. V was shortened by 7 bases and J by 3 bases, with 13 bases between the two germline ends. Germline loops: CDR1 MDHEN, CDR2 SYDVKM. The chain's CDR3 is CASTANTGYEQYF. CDR3 sequence (DNA): TGTGCCAGCACCGCCAATACAGGCTACGAGCAGTACTTC.